This T cell receptor beta chain emerged from a study of blood T cell repertoires in COVID-19. Study-level information: Samples taken during acute and convalescent COVID-19 were collected in the United States, Italy and Spain. T cells, B-cell-depleted T cells, or PBMCs provided the cDNA or gDNA that served as material.

Germline V lookup: CDR1 SGDLS, CDR2 YYNGEE. The length of the CDR3 is 14 residues. V was cut by 3 bases and J by 3 bases, with 12 bases left in between. In the study's own analysis: Estimates of nucleated cell counts were drawn from the amplification of reference gene primers. The table came from immunoSEQ multiplex PCR; TCRdb's copy has only in-frame clones and leaves some out. For V, J and clone size, that table is used; D and trimming come from the DNA. The table records over 150,000 clones, less than 85% of them present only once. The sequence was obtained from a human donor in a cohort sampled during active COVID-19. This chain joins TRBV9 and TRBJ1-2; no definite D call. The sequenced material came from peripheral blood. The DNA for the CDR3 is TGTGCCAGCAGCGGGTCAGGAGGTTACTATGGCTACACCTTC. This codes for CASSGSGGYYGYTF.